This passage covers 24 T cell receptor beta chains from one sample sequenced in a study of vaccination effects on CD4 cells after COVID-19. Antigen specificity for these receptors is unknown. Produced via immunoSEQ multiplex PCR; TCRdb's table is partial and in-frame only. The sample records some 50,000 clones, 65% to 75% being singletons. Once cultured for about 9 days, the cells underwent separation to obtain CD4+ T cells. Infection with SARS-CoV-2 occurred in the person between March and December 2020, and PCR confirmed it. Two doses of BNT162b2 or mRNA-1273 vaccine were administered to participants. This specimen was CD4+ T cells from PBMCs cultured without peptide, taken after COVID-19 vaccination. The receptors derive from a human donor who had a prior SARS-CoV-2 infection.

V usage is TRBV5-4 and J usage is TRBJ2-5; D uncertain. There are 13 residues in the CDR3. Deletions cut 1 base from V and 5 bases from J, with 9 bases between. Germline CDR1 reads SGHNT; CDR2 reads YYREEE (reference sequence). DNA for the CDR3: TGTGCCAGCAGCTTGCACGAAGTGGAGACCCAGTACTTC. Protein: CASSLHEVETQYF.

V and J are TRBV5-1 and TRBJ2-7; unclear D gene. Trimming left V 1 base short and J 0 bases short, with 14 bases between. The CDR3 length is 16 residues. Germline V gene data show CDR1 as SGHRS and CDR2 as YFSETQ. The CDR3 sequence: CASSLPQGRSSYEQYF. CDR3 DNA sequence: TGCGCCAGCAGCTTGCCCCAAGGCAGATCCTCCTACGAGCAGTACTTC.

This clone was seen more than once but under ten times. V and J are TRBV18 and TRBJ1-1; 8 positions match TRBD1. The CDR3 consists of 13 residues. CDR1 and CDR2 from the germline V gene are KGHSH and LQKENI. Unmatched junction bases numbered 4, after V lost 5 bases and J lost 5 bases. The CDR3 region is CASSAWTGTEAFF. CDR3 bases: TGTGCCAGCTCAGCATGGACAGGGACTGAAGCTTTCTTT.

The rearrangement uses TRBV2 and TRBJ1-1; D is possibly TRBD1 (5 bases). V dropped 5 bases and J dropped 4 bases, with 14 bases sitting between them. This CDR3 has 14 amino acids. The V gene's germline CDR1 is SNHLY and CDR2 FYNNEI. CDR3 sequence: CASSWGREGTEAFF. CDR3 coding DNA: TGTGCCAGCAGTTGGGGCAGGGAGGGCACTGAAGCTTTCTTT. Full variable domain (missing parts from reference TRBV2 and TRBJ1-1): EPEVTQTPSHQVTQMGQEVILRCVPISNHLYFYWYRQILGQKVEFLVSFYNNEISEKSEIFDDQFSVERPDGSNFTLKIRSTKLEDSAMYFCASSWGREGTEAFFGQGTRLTVV.

Only one count was recorded for this clone. The chain recombines TRBV7-2 with TRBJ2-2; 10 nucleotides agree with TRBD2. This CDR3 has 17 amino acids. Germline V gene data show CDR1 as SGHTA and CDR2 as FQGNSA. V trimming: 5 bases; J trimming: 5 bases; junction bases outside the gene matches: 11. This chain's CDR3 is CASSPSLGLAFTGELFF. DNA of the CDR3: TGTGCCAGCAGCCCAAGCCTGGGACTAGCGTTTACCGGGGAGCTGTTTTTT. Combining the CDR3 with reference TRBV7-2 and TRBJ2-2 gives the whole variable domain GAGVSQSPSNKVTEKGKDVELRCDPISGHTALYWYRQSLGQGLEFLIYFQGNSAPDKSGLPSDRFSAERTGGSVSTLTIQRTQQEDSAVYLCASSPSLGLAFTGELFFGEGSRLTVL.

V usage is TRBV2 and J usage is TRBJ2-3, with D possibly TRBD2 on 5 matching bases. This CDR3 contains 12 residues. Germline loops: CDR1 SNHLY, CDR2 FYNNEI. V shed 5 bases and J shed 6 bases, with 9 bases lying between them. In nucleotides, the CDR3 is TGTGCCAGCAGTTCCGGGGTCGATACGCAGTATTTT. Protein sequence: CASSSGVDTQYF.

The chain combines TRBV19 with TRBJ2-7, with D unclear. Germline-derived CDR1 and CDR2 are LNHDA and SQIVND (reference sequence). The CDR3 is 13 residues long. Trimming removed 4 bases at V and 3 bases at J, with 10 bases between. In nucleotides, the CDR3 is TGTGCCAGTAGTACGACACTTTACTACGAGCAGTACTTC. It codes for CASSTTLYYEQYF.

V usage is TRBV21-1 and J usage is TRBJ1-1; the D call TRBD1 from the table was never checked on the DNA. TRBV21-1 is flagged as a pseudogene. The CDR3 consists of 17 residues. CDR3 sequence (DNA): TGTGCCAGCAGCAAAGTCCCAGGCTACCGACAGAACACTGAAGCTTTCTTT. Protein: CASSKVPGYRQNTEAFF.

The chain carries TRBV5-1 and TRBJ2-5, with a possible D match to TRBD2 (6 bases). This CDR3 has 16 amino acids. V gave up 4 bases and J gave up 1 base, with 17 bases separating them. Germline V gives CDR1 SGHRS, CDR2 YFSETQ. CDR3 protein: CASSPGLISGQETQYF. Here the CDR3 DNA reads TGCGCCAGCAGCCCGGGACTCATTTCGGGCCAAGAGACCCAGTACTTC.

The chain uses TRBV29-1 and TRBJ2-7; possible D gene TRBD1, 6 bases. Germline lookup yields CDR1 SQVTM and CDR2 ANQGSEA. The germline V and J ends were trimmed by 2 bases and 3 bases, with 11 bases remaining between them. There are 13 residues in the CDR3. The CDR3 nucleotides read TGCAGCGTTGAAAAGGGGGTCGGCTACGAGCAGTACTTC. Its translation: CSVEKGVGYEQYF.

This rearrangement joins TRBV10-2 to TRBJ1-2; D remains ambiguous. The CDR3 runs 11 residues. The germline gives CDR1 WSHSY, CDR2 SAAADI. V was clipped by 6 bases and J by 4 bases, with 6 bases between them. CDR3 amino acids: CASSLGYGYTF. The DNA of the CDR3 is TGCGCCAGCAGCCTCGGCTATGGCTACACCTTC.

The V and J genes are TRBV27 and TRBJ2-1; 15 nucleotides line up with TRBD2. Germline CDR1 and CDR2: MNHEY and SMNVEV (reference sequence). The CDR3 covers 17 residues. V was clipped by 4 bases and J by 4 bases; unmatched bases: 5. CDR3 coding DNA: TGTGCCAGCAGTTCTACCGGACTAGCGGGAGGGTACAATGAGCAGTTCTTC. Residues: CASSSTGLAGGYNEQFF.

The chain couples TRBV18 to TRBJ1-1; D ambiguous. This CDR3 comprises 13 residues. The germline V and J ends were trimmed by 6 bases and 2 bases, with 10 bases remaining between them. Germline V gene lookup returns CDR1 KGHSH and CDR2 LQKENI. CDR3 protein: CASSFQSNTEAFF. DNA for the CDR3: TGTGCCAGCTCCTTCCAAAGTAACACTGAAGCTTTCTTT.

The chain is built from TRBV5-1 and TRBJ2-3; 7 positions agree with TRBD2. Germline-derived CDR1 and CDR2 are SGHRS and YFSETQ. J lost 2 bases, V lost 6 bases, and 12 bases had no gene match. This CDR3 is built from 16 residues. The CDR3, as DNA: TGCGCCAGCAACGACGTTGAGCGGGGCCTCACAGATACGCAGTATTTT. Amino acids: CASNDVERGLTDTQYF.

The V call is TRBV14, the J call TRBJ2-1; D unclear. The CDR3 has 16 residues. CDR1 SGHDN and CDR2 FVKESK come from the germline V gene. V was clipped by 4 bases and J by 8 bases, with 21 bases between them. This CDR3 is CASSLEGPSYWYEQFF. CDR3 nucleotide sequence: TGTGCCAGCAGCCTTGAAGGCCCATCTTATTGGTATGAGCAGTTCTTC.

The rearrangement joins TRBV10-3 to TRBJ2-5, with D possibly being TRBD1 or TRBD2 (6 bases each). CDR1 is ENHRY and CDR2 is SYGVKD in the germline V gene. The CDR3 extends over 15 amino acids. V was trimmed by 1 base and J by 4 bases, leaving 13 bases between them. CDR3 in amino acids: CAISEWGALRETQYF. CDR3 coding DNA: TGTGCCATCAGTGAGTGGGGGGCGCTTAGAGAGACCCAGTACTTC.

The chain employs TRBV7-3 and TRBJ2-7, with a weak D call TRBD1 (6 bases). Trimming left V 5 bases short and J 6 bases short, with 26 bases between. CDR1 and CDR2 (germline): SGHTA, FQGTGA. The CDR3 has 17 residues. For the CDR3, the DNA is TGTGCCAGCAGCAGCAATACACGAGGACAGTTAGGCGCCGAGCAGTACTTC. Translated: CASSSNTRGQLGAEQYF.

The V call is TRBV4-1, the J call TRBJ2-3; D possibly corresponds to TRBD1 (5 bases). Between the trimmed V and J ends, which lost 4 bases and 2 bases, there was a span of 16 bases. CDR3 length: 16 residues. CDR1 MGHRA and CDR2 YSYEKL come from the germline V gene. CDR3 nucleotide sequence: TGCGCCAGCAGCCCTAGGTATAGGGGTGCCACAGATACGCAGTATTTT. This translates into CASSPRYRGATDTQYF.

The chain carries TRBV3-1 (or the pseudogene TRBV3-2) and TRBJ2-1; the match to TRBD1 covers 9 bases. Germline V gene sequence: CDR1 LGHDT, CDR2 YNNKEL (reference sequence). This CDR3 comprises 14 residues. V dropped 4 bases and J dropped 6; count of bases not matched to a gene: 4. In nucleotides, the CDR3 is TGTGCCAGCAGCCGACAGGGGGGGAGCAATGAGCAGTTCTTC. Translating gives CASSRQGGSNEQFF.

The chain is built from TRBV12-5 and TRBJ2-7; 8 bases match TRBD1. The CDR3 is 14 amino acids. Germline CDR1 reads LGHNT; CDR2 reads FRNRAP. V gave up 2 bases and J gave up 4 bases; unmatched junction bases: 4. The CDR3 is CASGLTRQGYEQYF. The CDR3 DNA is TGTGCTAGTGGTTTGACCCGACAGGGGTACGAGCAGTACTTC.

The chain links TRBV9 to TRBJ2-7; D could derive from TRBD1 or TRBD2 (7 bases each). Germline-derived CDR1 and CDR2 are SGDLS and YYNGEE. V lost 3 bases and J 6 bases, leaving 13 bases between the germline ends. The CDR3 is 13 residues long. CDR3 bases: TGTGCCAGCAGCGCGGGACAGCGGGGCGAGCAGTACTTC. This encodes CASSAGQRGEQYF. Using reference TRBV9 and TRBJ2-7 for the parts outside the CDR3, the full variable domain is DSGVTQTPKHLITATGQRVTLRCSPRSGDLSVYWYQQSLDQGLQFLIQYYNGEERAKGNILERFSAQQFPDLHSELNLSSLELGDSALYFCASSAGQRGEQYFGPGTRLTVT.

The chain employs TRBV10-3 and TRBJ1-1; 8 bases map to TRBD1. Germline assignment: CDR1 ENHRY and CDR2 SYGVKD. CDR3 length: 13 residues. V dropped 6 bases and J dropped 6; count of bases not matched to a gene: 6. CDR3 DNA sequence: TGTGCCATCAGCATGACAGGGGACTCTGAAGCTTTCTTT. This gives the protein CAISMTGDSEAFF.

A note on this clone: A junction end diverges from the germline sequence, so it may reflect a read error. This chain joins TRBV10-2 and TRBJ2-5; D uncertain. This CDR3 has 13 residues. Germline V gene data show CDR1 as WSHSY and CDR2 as SAAADI. The CDR3, as DNA: TGCGCCAGCAGTGCGGTCGACTTGTCGAGGCAAAACTTC. It is translated as CASSAVDLSRQNF.

The chain has TRBV5-1 and TRBJ1-1; D not certain. The CDR3 has 14 residues. Germline CDR1 SGHRS, CDR2 YFSETQ. The V and J ends lost 2 bases and 4 bases respectively, with 12 bases between them. The CDR3 loop is CASSLTEVSTEAFF. DNA for the CDR3: TGCGCCAGCAGCTTAACAGAAGTTAGCACTGAAGCTTTCTTT.